The clone carrying this T cell receptor beta chain is a singleton in its sample. Its antigen is as yet unknown. The data derive from a study of cytomegalovirus exposure and HLA in healthy donors. The study, taken as a whole, reports: Most TCR sequences were uncommon, yet certain public TCRs appeared in many donors. Previously analyzed data showed that most TCR beta V segments were productive at a frequency of about 90% or about 30%.

This CDR3 is 13 amino acids long. V was pared by 1 base and J by 6 bases, with 8 bases between. Per the germline V gene, CDR1 is SGHTA and CDR2 is FQGTGA. Primers included in the PCR were 60 Vbeta and 13 Jbeta primers. Clones were read by immunoSEQ multiplex PCR, and TCRdb kept only the in-frame ones, dropping some. This sample has hundreds of thousands of clones, with 82% found just once. This chain joins TRBV7-3 and TRBJ2-3; perhaps TRBD2 as D (5 bases). The sample comprised PBMCs. The TCR was taken from a man in his forties in good health and CMV-seropositive. The CDR3 nucleotides are TGTGCCAGCAGCTTAAGGGAGAGGGATACGCAGTATTTT. It codes for CASSLRERDTQYF.